Presented here are 17 T cell receptor beta chains from one specimen sequenced in a study of immune reconstitution after stem cell transplant in scleroderma. TCRdb itself ran the RT-PCR reads through MiXCR, one entry per CDR3 protein. The data hold roughly 3,000 distinct CDR3 sequences, with just over 3.5% observed a single time. Sampling was conducted before or after autologous hematopoietic stem cell transplantation (not recorded which). These receptors came from a human donor with systemic sclerosis.

By share, this clonotype counts as medium-sized. CDR3 amino acids: CASSPGLAGTPGDTQYF. In DNA, the CDR3 is TGTGCCAGCAGCCCAGGACTAGCGGGGACCCCCGGAGATACGCAGTATTTT. The J gene is TRBJ2-3, the V gene TRBV11-3, with TRBD2 matching over 12 bases. The germline gives CDR1 SGHNT, CDR2 YENEEA. V gave up 5 bases and J gave up 5 bases; unmatched junction bases: 11. CDR3 length: 17 residues.

This clonotype is termed medium-sized. The V gene is TRBV5-5, the J gene TRBJ2-3; TRBD2 might be the D (5 bases). The germline gives CDR1 SGHKS, CDR2 YYEKEE (reference sequence). This CDR3 has 15 residues. The V and J ends lost 5 bases and 4 bases respectively, with 17 bases between them. Written as DNA, the CDR3 is TGTGCCAGCAGACACCGGGAACTAGTCGCAGATACGCAGTATTTT. This sequence encodes CASRHRELVADTQYF.

This clonotype is deemed medium-sized. The chain is built from TRBV5-6 and TRBJ1-1, with no clear D. Germline CDR1 and CDR2: SGHDT and YYEEEE. There are 13 residues in the CDR3. V shed 6 bases and J shed 1 base, with 10 bases lying between them. CDR3 residues: CASTTKGNTEAFF. DNA of the CDR3: TGTGCCAGCACTACAAAGGGGAACACTGAAGCTTTCTTT.

This clonotype is deemed medium-sized. The V call is TRBV5-1, the J call TRBJ2-7; no firm D call. The V end was cut by 0 bases, the J end by 0 bases, with 7 bases between. This CDR3 is built from 14 residues. Germline loops: CDR1 SGHRS, CDR2 YFSETQ. For the CDR3, the DNA is TGCGCCAGCAGCTTGGTCTTTAGCTCCTACGAGCAGTACTTC. As protein: CASSLVFSSYEQYF.

By proportion, this clonotype is medium-sized. The chain links TRBV5-6 to TRBJ2-7, with 7 bases aligning to TRBD2. Germline V gene data show CDR1 as SGHDT and CDR2 as YYEEEE. The CDR3 has 16 amino acids. Trimming took 3 bases from V and 2 from J; bases not matched to a gene: 11. This CDR3 reads CASSSPVAGAPYEQYF. CDR3 in DNA: TGTGCCAGCAGCTCCCCCGTTGCGGGAGCCCCCTACGAGCAGTACTTC.

Judged by abundance, this clonotype is medium-sized. The chain has TRBV27 and TRBJ2-3; D gene ambiguous. The V gene's germline CDR1 is MNHEY and CDR2 SMNVEV (reference sequence). CDR3 length: 14 amino acids. V was cut by 1 base and J by 3 bases, with 8 bases left in between. The CDR3, as DNA: TGTGCCAGCAGTTTATTTGGATCGACAGATACGCAGTATTTT. It translates to CASSLFGSTDTQYF.

By its share, this clonotype is medium-sized. This rearrangement joins TRBV25-1 to TRBJ2-1, with TRBD1 identical over 8 bases. V trimming: 0 bases; J trimming: 6 bases; junction bases outside the gene matches: 7. The CDR3 runs to 16 residues. The germline V gene has CDR1 MGHDK and CDR2 SYGVNS. CDR3 in amino acids: CASSEYGTGPSNEQFF. The CDR3, as DNA: TGTGCCAGCAGTGAATACGGGACAGGACCCTCCAATGAGCAGTTCTTC.

By share, this clonotype counts as medium-sized. This chain joins TRBV29-1 and TRBJ1-2; D is unresolved. Trimming took off 2 bases at V and 2 bases at J, with 6 bases between the two ends. Germline assignment: CDR1 SQVTM and CDR2 ANQGSEA. The CDR3 totals 12 residues. CDR3 sequence reads: CSVERTNYGYTF. Here the CDR3 DNA reads TGCAGCGTTGAAAGGACCAACTATGGCTACACCTTC.

By share of the sample, this clonotype is medium-sized. The chain joins TRBV29-1 to TRBJ1-4, with a weak D call TRBD1 (6 bases). CDR3 length: 12 residues. Germline V gene sequence: CDR1 SQVTM, CDR2 ANQGSEA. Trimming removed 7 bases at V and 8 bases at J, with 14 bases between. CDR3 bases: TGCAGCGCGGGCCCAGGGGTCGAAAAACTGTTTTTT. It is translated as CSAGPGVEKLFF.

This clonotype is termed medium-sized. V gene TRBV18 combines with J gene TRBJ2-1; TRBD1 matches at 9 bases. The CDR3 is 21 residues long. The germline V gene encodes CDR1 KGHSH and CDR2 LQKENI. V shed 3 bases, J shed 10 bases, and the junction held 28 bases outside the gene matches. The CDR3 bases are TGTGCCAGCTCACCGTCCTTGGGACAGGGAAGCGACCAGGGGAGGTATACGGAGCAGTTCTTC. Translating gives CASSPSLGQGSDQGRYTEQFF. Full variable domain (missing parts from reference TRBV18 and TRBJ2-1): NAGVMQNPRHLVRRRGQEARLRCSPMKGHSHVYWYRQLPEEGLKFMVYLQKENIIDESGMPKERFSAEFPKEGPSILRIQQVVRGDSAAYFCASSPSLGQGSDQGRYTEQFFGPGTRLTVL.

By sample share, this clonotype is medium-sized (0.01 to 0.1%). The chain couples TRBV10-3 to TRBJ2-7, with 10 bases that match TRBD2. V shed 11 bases, J shed 2 bases, and the junction held 6 bases outside the gene matches. Germline-derived CDR1 and CDR2 are ENHRY and SYGVKD. The CDR3 loop spans 13 amino acids. The CDR3 sequence is CASKAGGPYEQYF. CDR3 DNA sequence: TGTGCCTCGAAAGCGGGAGGGCCCTACGAGCAGTACTTC.

This chain links TRBV18 with TRBJ2-1; 8 nucleotides align to TRBD2. This CDR3 contains 16 residues. The J segment lost 7 bases and the V segment lost 5 bases, leaving 13 bases of the junction unmatched. The germline CDR1 and CDR2 sequences are KGHSH and LQKENI. The CDR3 sequence is CASSTTSGTTGNEQFF. The CDR3 nucleotides read TGTGCCAGCTCAACCACTAGCGGAACAACGGGTAATGAGCAGTTCTTC.

This clonotype is labeled as medium-sized. The chain combines TRBV14 with TRBJ2-1; TRBD2 aligns across 7 bases. J gave up 5 bases and V 3 bases, and 1 base lay outside the gene matches. The CDR3 has 13 residues. The germline V gene has CDR1 SGHDN and CDR2 FVKESK. CDR3 residues: CASSQGGNNEQFF. As DNA, the CDR3 is TGTGCCAGCAGCCAGGGGGGGAACAATGAGCAGTTCTTC.

This clonotype is labeled as large (0.1 to 1%). The chain employs TRBV7-2 and TRBJ1-5; D uncertain. Trimming removed 5 bases from V and 10 bases from J, with 15 bases in between. CDR3 length: 13 amino acids. The germline V gene encodes CDR1 SGHTA and CDR2 FQGNSA. CDR3 sequence: CASSQETVLPQHF. The CDR3 DNA is TGTGCCAGCAGCCAGGAAACAGTGCTTCCCCAGCATTTT.

This clonotype is classed as medium-sized. V and J are TRBV5-1 and TRBJ1-2; weak D call: TRBD1 (5 bases). The CDR3 loop spans 14 amino acids. V was shortened by 0 bases and J by 8 bases, with 14 bases between the two germline ends. Germline V lookup: CDR1 SGHRS, CDR2 YFSETQ. CDR3 residues: CASSLDRIEGGYTF. In DNA, the CDR3 is TGCGCCAGCAGCTTGGACAGGATCGAGGGAGGCTACACCTTC.

The rearrangement links TRBV7-3 to TRBJ1-5; no reliable D call. The CDR3 extends over 13 amino acids. Between the trimmed V and J ends, which lost 0 bases and 4 bases, there was a span of 4 bases. Germline-derived CDR1 and CDR2 are SGHTA and FQGTGA. CDR3 residues: CASSLTANQPQHF. Written as DNA, the CDR3 is TGTGCCAGCAGCTTAACTGCAAATCAGCCCCAGCATTTT.

This clonotype is classed as medium-sized. CDR3 in DNA: TGCAGTGCAGGGGGCGGGGGGGCCAGGGATGAGCAGTTCTTC. This codes for CSAGGGGARDEQFF. The rearrangement links TRBV20-1 to TRBJ2-1; 9 bases are a match to TRBD2. With 6 bases clipped from V and 8 bases from J, the junction kept 11 bases outside the gene matches. Germline CDR1 is DFQATT and CDR2 is SNEGSKA (reference sequence). The CDR3 spans 14 residues.